The 31 T cell receptor beta chains below come from one sample, sequenced in a study of blood T cell repertoires in COVID-19. The protocol was immunoSEQ multiplex PCR, while the TCRdb copy is restricted to in-frame clones and leaves out a portion. The sample lists under 500,000 clones, roughly nine tenths occurring once. Sequences were obtained from PBMCs or T cells enriched from blood (not recorded which). The receptors here all came from a woman under 30 with acute COVID-19.

This clone was detected only a few times. The gene calls are TRBV2 and TRBJ2-1; D remains ambiguous. Trimming took off 3 bases at V and 3 bases at J, with 9 bases between the two ends. This CDR3 is 14 amino acids long. Germline CDR1 SNHLY, CDR2 FYNNEI. The chain's CDR3 is CASSEVSSYNEQFF. CDR3 sequence (DNA): TGTGCCAGCAGTGAGGTCTCCAGCTACAATGAGCAGTTCTTC. The variable domain in full, completed from reference TRBV2 and TRBJ2-1, reads EPEVTQTPSHQVTQMGQEVILRCVPISNHLYFYWYRQILGQKVEFLVSFYNNEISEKSEIFDDQFSVERPDGSNFTLKIRSTKLEDSAMYFCASSEVSSYNEQFFGPGTRLTVL.

The J gene is TRBJ1-1, the V gene TRBV11-2; D may be TRBD1 (5 bases). The CDR3 length is 15 residues. V shed 2 bases and J shed 0 bases, with 10 bases lying between them. Germline V gene sequence: CDR1 SGHAT, CDR2 FQNNGV. CDR3 sequence (DNA): TGTGCCAGCAGCTTATATCAGGGTCTGAACACTGAAGCTTTCTTT. This encodes CASSLYQGLNTEAFF.

The rearrangement links TRBV12-3 or TRBV12-4 to TRBJ1-2; D perhaps matches TRBD1 (5 bases). The CDR3 consists of 12 residues. Trimming removed 5 bases at V and 6 bases at J, with 10 bases between. The CDR3 region is CASSTRAHGYTF. CDR3 DNA: TGTGCCAGCAGTACCAGGGCCCATGGCTACACCTTC.

This sequence joins TRBV27 and TRBJ2-7, with D possibly being TRBD1 (6 bases). V was clipped by 3 bases and J by 5 bases, with 11 bases between them. In germline, CDR1 is MNHEY, CDR2 SMNVEV (reference sequence). This CDR3 is built from 13 residues. This CDR3 is CASSLGRGNEQYF. The CDR3, as DNA: TGTGCCAGCAGTTTGGGCAGGGGAAACGAGCAGTACTTC.

V usage is TRBV5-1 and J usage is TRBJ1-6; 7 nucleotides agree with TRBD1. Losses at the gene ends were 4 bases for V and 0 bases for J; bases not matched to a gene: 7. Germline CDR1 reads SGHRS; CDR2 reads YFSETQ. The CDR3 is made up of 17 amino acids. CDR3 nucleotide sequence: TGCGCCAGCAGCGAGGGACAGTCGAGCTCCTATAATTCACCCCTCCACTTT. Translation gives CASSEGQSSSYNSPLHF.

The CDR3 coding sequence is TGTGCCAGCAGTTTACGTCTAGTTCTAGGGACCCAGTACTTC. This codes for CASSLRLVLGTQYF. The chain is built from TRBV28 and TRBJ2-5; D call uncertain. Germline values: CDR1 MDHEN, CDR2 SYDVKM. The CDR3 has 14 amino acids. V shed 2 bases and J shed 7 bases, with 14 bases lying between them.

J is TRBJ2-7 and V is TRBV21-1; TRBD1 was called by the table and not checked on the DNA. TRBV21-1 is a pseudogene. The CDR3 loop spans 10 amino acids. DNA of the CDR3: TGTGCCAGCAGTCTTCTCAGGGGACCTTTC. It codes for CASSLLRGPF.

The J gene is TRBJ1-1, the V gene TRBV4-3; D gene ambiguous. Germline CDR1 reads LGHNA; CDR2 reads YSLEER. The CDR3 sequence is 14 residues long. The germline V and J ends were trimmed by 1 base and 2 bases, with 8 bases remaining between them. This chain's CDR3 is CASSQARDNTEAFF. In DNA, the CDR3 is TGCGCCAGCAGCCAAGCGAGGGATAACACTGAAGCTTTCTTT.

The chain uses TRBV7-8 and TRBJ2-2; no clear D. V was shortened by 0 bases and J by 3 bases, with 8 bases between the two germline ends. CDR3 length: 15 amino acids. Germline V lookup: CDR1 SGHVS, CDR2 FQNEAQ. The CDR3 DNA is TGTGCCAGCAGCTTAGCGTTAACTTACACCGGGGAGCTGTTTTTT. Translating it yields CASSLALTYTGELFF.

In regard to this clone: The sample carries other DNA sequences with the same CDR3. This chain uses TRBV19 with TRBJ1-2, with D perhaps matching TRBD1 (6 bases). V was pared by 1 base and J by 5 bases, with 8 bases between. Germline values: CDR1 LNHDA, CDR2 SQIVND (reference sequence). This CDR3 is 13 amino acids long. Here the CDR3 reads CASSIGQAYGYTF. CDR3 sequence (DNA): TGTGCCAGTAGTATAGGACAGGCGTATGGCTACACCTTC. The whole variable domain, remainder taken from reference TRBV19 and TRBJ1-2, is DGGITQSPKYLFRKEGQNVTLSCEQNLNHDAMYWYRQDPGQGLRLIYYSQIVNDFQKGDIAEGYSVSREKKESFPLTVTSAQKNPTAFYLCASSIGQAYGYTFGSGTRLTVV.

This chain joins TRBV27 and TRBJ2-7, with 9 bases that match TRBD1. V was pared by 5 bases and J by 5 bases, with 19 bases of the junction left unmatched. This CDR3 region has 18 residues. CDR1 MNHEY and CDR2 SMNVEV come from the germline V gene (reference sequence). The CDR3 loop reads CASSLKAGQGDFRNEQYF. CDR3 nucleotide sequence: TGTGCCAGCAGTCTTAAAGCGGGACAGGGTGACTTTAGGAACGAGCAGTACTTC.

This chain joins TRBV9 and TRBJ2-5; D is possibly TRBD2 (5 bases). The germline gives CDR1 SGDLS, CDR2 YYNGEE. The CDR3 covers 15 residues. Trimming shortened V by 1 base and J by 5 bases, and 15 bases separated the two germline ends. The CDR3 nucleotides read TGTGCCAGCAGCGTATCAAGCGGCTCGCGGGAGACCCAGTACTTC. This gives the protein CASSVSSGSRETQYF. The full variable domain, completed using reference TRBV9 and TRBJ2-5, is DSGVTQTPKHLITATGQRVTLRCSPRSGDLSVYWYQQSLDQGLQFLIQYYNGEERAKGNILERFSAQQFPDLHSELNLSSLELGDSALYFCASSVSSGSRETQYFGPGTRLLVL.

The chain uses TRBV7-3 and TRBJ2-3, with TRBD1 matching 10 bases. The V and J ends lost 5 bases and 3 bases, in that order; junction bases with no gene match: 2. The germline V gene encodes CDR1 SGHTA and CDR2 FQGTGA. The CDR3 has 14 residues. The CDR3 bases are TGTGCCAGCAGCAGGGACAGGGGAACAGATACGCAGTATTTT. Its protein is CASSRDRGTDTQYF.

The rearrangement links TRBV18 to TRBJ2-1; 8 nucleotides line up with TRBD2. The V gene's germline CDR1 is KGHSH and CDR2 LQKENI. The V segment lost 3 bases and the J segment 7 bases; nucleotides outside the gene matches: 2. The CDR3 spans 13 residues. The CDR3 is CASSPGLGNEQFF. DNA for the CDR3: TGTGCCAGCTCACCGGGACTAGGGAATGAGCAGTTCTTC.

The chain combines TRBV7-2 with TRBJ1-1; perhaps TRBD1 as D (5 bases). This CDR3 contains 13 residues. Germline assignment: CDR1 SGHTA and CDR2 FQGNSA. Trimming removed 5 bases from V and 3 bases from J, with 10 bases in between. The CDR3 DNA follows: TGTGCCAGCAGCGGGGCGGGACACACTGAAGCTTTCTTT. The encoded protein is CASSGAGHTEAFF.

This rearrangement joins TRBV18 to TRBJ2-6; possibly TRBD2 for D (5 bases). Trimming took off 3 bases at V and 0 bases at J, with 6 bases between the two ends. Germline CDR1 and CDR2: KGHSH and LQKENI. The CDR3 is 15 amino acids. As DNA, the CDR3 is TGTGCCAGCTCACCGGCGGGCTCTGGGGCCAACGTCCTGACTTTC. The encoded protein is CASSPAGSGANVLTF.

The chain links TRBV27 to TRBJ2-2, with D perhaps TRBD1 (6 bases). The CDR3 has 17 amino acids. Trimming shortened V by 4 bases and J by 0 bases, and 15 bases separated the two germline ends. Germline lookup yields CDR1 MNHEY and CDR2 SMNVEV (reference sequence). This CDR3 reads CASSYEGDTTNTGELFF. CDR3 sequence (DNA): TGTGCCAGCAGTTACGAGGGGGACACGACGAACACCGGGGAGCTGTTTTTT.

The rearrangement joins TRBV15 to TRBJ1-5; 9 bases line up with TRBD1. V shed 2 bases and J 1 base; nucleotides not matched to a gene: 3. The CDR3 sequence is 16 residues long. Germline values: CDR1 LNHNV, CDR2 YYDKDF (reference sequence). CDR3 nucleotides: TGTGCCACCAGCAGAACAGGGGGCAGCAGCAATCAGCCCCAGCATTTT. Amino acids: CATSRTGGSSNQPQHF.

This rearrangement joins TRBV7-9 to TRBJ1-2, with D unresolved. CDR3 length equals 11 residues. Trimming stripped 7 bases from V and 6 bases from J, with 9 bases between. Germline assignment: CDR1 SEHNR and CDR2 FQNEAQ (reference sequence). CDR3 nucleotide sequence: TGTGCCAGCACCCCGTCGGATGGCTACACCTTC. Amino acids: CASTPSDGYTF.

The chain carries TRBV28 and TRBJ1-5; D ambiguous. The CDR3 extends over 12 amino acids. In germline, CDR1 is MDHEN, CDR2 SYDVKM. Trimming pared 6 bases from V and 5 bases from J, leaving 8 bases between. The chain's CDR3 is CASRTVHQPQHF. CDR3 in DNA: TGTGCCAGCAGAACAGTTCATCAGCCCCAGCATTTT.

The rearrangement joins TRBV19 to TRBJ1-1, with 7 bases identical to TRBD1. V lost 2 bases and J lost 1; bases outside the gene matches: 7. The CDR3 contains 16 residues. Germline V lookup: CDR1 LNHDA, CDR2 SQIVND (reference sequence). Here the CDR3 DNA reads TGTGCCAGTAGTATACGCGCAGGGGGAACGAACACTGAAGCTTTCTTT. Translation: CASSIRAGGTNTEAFF.

The rearrangement uses TRBV2 and TRBJ2-3; TRBD1 matches 8 bases. Trimming took 5 bases from V and 4 from J; bases not matched to a gene: 11. CDR3 size: 16 residues. The germline V gene has CDR1 SNHLY and CDR2 FYNNEI. The CDR3 here is CASSRRTGGRADTQYF. The CDR3 nucleotides are TGTGCCAGCAGTAGACGAACAGGGGGTAGGGCAGATACGCAGTATTTT.

This clone was counted once. The gene calls are TRBV29-1 and TRBJ2-3; 16 bases agree with TRBD2. The CDR3 spans 18 residues. The V gene end was trimmed by 5 bases and the J gene end by 6 bases; junction bases not matched to a gene: 14. CDR1 SQVTM and CDR2 ANQGSEA come from the germline V gene. This chain's CDR3 is CSVLTPTGTSGRGDTQYF. The CDR3 DNA reads as TGCAGCGTTCTGACCCCTACCGGGACTAGCGGGAGGGGGGATACGCAGTATTTT.

The chain couples TRBV6-5 to TRBJ1-2, with D maybe TRBD1 (5 bases). This CDR3 comprises 14 residues. Germline CDR1 and CDR2: MNHEY and SVGAGI. The ends were cut back, 6 bases at V and 6 bases at J, with 17 bases in the middle. CDR3 nucleotides: TGTGCCAGCAGGCCCCCCGGGGGGGGTAATGGCTACACCTTC. Translated: CASRPPGGGNGYTF.

This clone was counted ten times or more. V gene TRBV29-1 combines with J gene TRBJ1-3; TRBD1 matches 7 bases. CDR3 length: 14 residues. Germline lookup yields CDR1 SQVTM and CDR2 ANQGSEA. After removal of 6 bases from V and 4 bases from J, the junction contained 9 bases not matched to a gene. The CDR3 DNA is TGCAGCGTCTGGACAGGAAGGATCGGAAACACCATATATTTT. Residues: CSVWTGRIGNTIYF.

The chain employs TRBV3-1 (or the pseudogene TRBV3-2) and TRBJ1-4; no reliable D call. CDR3 length: 14 amino acids. V lost 6 bases and J 8 bases, leaving 16 bases between the germline ends. Germline V CDR1 and CDR2: LGHDT, YNNKEL (reference sequence). Here the CDR3 reads CASRSIGSGEKLFF. CDR3 DNA: TGTGCCAGCAGATCCATAGGTTCAGGAGAAAAACTGTTTTTT.

CDR3 bases: TGCGCCAGCAGCTTGGGGACTCCCGGTAACGAAAAACTGTTTTTT. It is translated as CASSLGTPGNEKLFF. The chain uses TRBV5-1 and TRBJ1-4; D not resolved. The CDR3 totals 15 residues. V was clipped by 0 bases and J by 8 bases, with 14 bases between them. Germline V gene data show CDR1 as SGHRS and CDR2 as YFSETQ.

The chain carries TRBV4-3 and TRBJ2-1, with a weak D call TRBD2 (5 bases). The CDR3 sequence is 12 residues long. The germline CDR1 and CDR2 sequences are LGHNA and YSLEER. The V and J ends lost 0 bases and 13 bases respectively, with 10 bases between them. CDR3 in amino acids: CASSQERATQFF. Written as DNA, the CDR3 is TGCGCCAGCAGCCAAGAGAGGGCCACCCAGTTCTTC.

This chain joins TRBV27 and TRBJ2-1; 10 nucleotides match TRBD1. Looked up from germline, CDR1 is MNHEY and CDR2 is SMNVEV (reference sequence). The CDR3 length is 15 residues. Here the CDR3 DNA reads TGTGCGAGCGGTAGGGGGACAGGGGTATACAATGAGCAGTTCTTC. Translated: CASGRGTGVYNEQFF.

The chain links TRBV19 to TRBJ2-1, with TRBD2 matching 10 bases. Germline-derived CDR1 and CDR2 are LNHDA and SQIVND (reference sequence). The CDR3 has 14 amino acids. V lost 6 bases, J lost 8 bases, and 7 bases stayed unmatched. Written as DNA, the CDR3 is TGTGCCAGTAGGAGCGGGAGGGCCTGGGATGAGCAGTTCTTC. Residues: CASRSGRAWDEQFF. Full variable domain (remainder filled in from reference TRBV19 and TRBJ2-1): DGGITQSPKYLFRKEGQNVTLSCEQNLNHDAMYWYRQDPGQGLRLIYYSQIVNDFQKGDIAEGYSVSREKKESFPLTVTSAQKNPTAFYLCASRSGRAWDEQFFGPGTRLTVL.

The CDR3 region is CASTAGRTNTEAFF. CDR3 DNA: TGCGCCAGCACCGCGGGACGGACGAACACTGAAGCTTTCTTT. The chain combines TRBV5-1 with TRBJ1-1; D is perhaps TRBD1 (5 bases). Per the germline V gene, CDR1 is SGHRS and CDR2 is YFSETQ. The CDR3 runs to 14 residues. The V end lost 6 bases, the J end lost 1 base, and 13 bases lay between the germline ends. Based on the CDR3 plus reference TRBV5-1 and TRBJ1-1, the full variable domain is KAGVTQTPRYLIKTRGQQVTLSCSPISGHRSVSWYQQTPGQGLQFLFEYFSETQRNKGNFPGRFSGRQFSNSRSEMNVSTLELGDSALYLCASTAGRTNTEAFFGQGTRLTVV.